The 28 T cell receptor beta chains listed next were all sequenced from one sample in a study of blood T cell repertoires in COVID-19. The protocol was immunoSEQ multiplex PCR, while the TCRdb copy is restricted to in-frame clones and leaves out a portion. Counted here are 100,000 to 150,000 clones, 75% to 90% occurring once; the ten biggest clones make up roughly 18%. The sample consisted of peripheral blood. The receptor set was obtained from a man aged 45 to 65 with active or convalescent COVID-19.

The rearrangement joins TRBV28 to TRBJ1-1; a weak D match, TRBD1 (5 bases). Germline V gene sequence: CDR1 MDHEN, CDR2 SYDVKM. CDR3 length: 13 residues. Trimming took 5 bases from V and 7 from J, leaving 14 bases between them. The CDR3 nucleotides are TGTGCCAGCAGTATAACGGGGGGGTATGAAGCTTTCTTT. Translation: CASSITGGYEAFF.

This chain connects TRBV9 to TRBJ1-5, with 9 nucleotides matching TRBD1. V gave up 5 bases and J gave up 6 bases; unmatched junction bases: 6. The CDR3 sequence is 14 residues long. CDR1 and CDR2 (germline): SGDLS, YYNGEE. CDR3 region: CASSAGTGFQPQHF. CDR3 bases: TGTGCCAGCAGTGCCGGGACAGGGTTTCAGCCCCAGCATTTT.

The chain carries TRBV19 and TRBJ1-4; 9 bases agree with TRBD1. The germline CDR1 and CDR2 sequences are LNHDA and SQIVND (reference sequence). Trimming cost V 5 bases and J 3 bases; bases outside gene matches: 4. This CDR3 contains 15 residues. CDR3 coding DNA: TGTGCCAGTAGTCTCCGGACAGGGGCTAATGAAAAACTGTTTTTT. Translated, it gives CASSLRTGANEKLFF.

CDR3 nucleotides: TGCAGTGCTCAGGGGACAGATGAAGCTTTCTTT. This codes for CSAQGTDEAFF. The V and J genes are TRBV20-1 and TRBJ1-1; 7 bases fit TRBD1. V dropped 5 bases and J dropped 7; count of bases not matched to a gene: 4. Germline V gene lookup returns CDR1 DFQATT and CDR2 SNEGSKA (reference sequence). The CDR3 sequence is 11 residues long.

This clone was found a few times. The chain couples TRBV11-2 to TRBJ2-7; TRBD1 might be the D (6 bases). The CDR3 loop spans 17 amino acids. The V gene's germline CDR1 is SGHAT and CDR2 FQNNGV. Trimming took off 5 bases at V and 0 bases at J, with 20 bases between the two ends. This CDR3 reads CASSPRLDRLNSYEQYF. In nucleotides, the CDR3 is TGTGCCAGCAGCCCGCGCCTGGACAGATTAAACTCCTACGAGCAGTACTTC.

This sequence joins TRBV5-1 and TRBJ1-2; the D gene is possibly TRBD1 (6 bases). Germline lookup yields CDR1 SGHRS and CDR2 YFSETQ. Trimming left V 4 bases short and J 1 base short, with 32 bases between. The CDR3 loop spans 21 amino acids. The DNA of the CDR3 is TGCGCCAGCAGCGCGGAGCCCCCACTCAACAGGGTACCCATCGGTAACTATGGCTACACCTTC. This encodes CASSAEPPLNRVPIGNYGYTF. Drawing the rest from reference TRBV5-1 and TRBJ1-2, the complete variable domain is KAGVTQTPRYLIKTRGQQVTLSCSPISGHRSVSWYQQTPGQGLQFLFEYFSETQRNKGNFPGRFSGRQFSNSRSEMNVSTLELGDSALYLCASSAEPPLNRVPIGNYGYTFGSGTRLTVV.

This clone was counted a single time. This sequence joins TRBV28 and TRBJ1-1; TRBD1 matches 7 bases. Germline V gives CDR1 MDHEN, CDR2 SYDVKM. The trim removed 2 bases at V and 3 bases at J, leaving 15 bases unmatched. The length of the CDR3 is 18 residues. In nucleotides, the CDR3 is TGTGCCAGCAGTTTACCCGTCCCGGGACAGATATCGGACACTGAAGCTTTCTTT. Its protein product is CASSLPVPGQISDTEAFF.

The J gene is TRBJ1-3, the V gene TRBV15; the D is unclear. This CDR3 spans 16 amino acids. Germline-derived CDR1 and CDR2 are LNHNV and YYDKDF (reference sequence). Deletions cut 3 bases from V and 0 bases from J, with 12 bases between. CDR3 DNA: TGTGCCACCAGCAGGTACACACTAAACTCTGGAAACACCATATATTTT. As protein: CATSRYTLNSGNTIYF.

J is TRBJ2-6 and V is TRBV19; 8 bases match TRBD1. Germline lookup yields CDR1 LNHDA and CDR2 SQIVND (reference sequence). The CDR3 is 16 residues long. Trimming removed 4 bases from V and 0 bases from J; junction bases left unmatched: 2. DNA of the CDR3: TGTGCCAGTAGTAAAACAGGGGGCTCTGGGGCCAACGTCCTGACTTTC. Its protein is CASSKTGGSGANVLTF.

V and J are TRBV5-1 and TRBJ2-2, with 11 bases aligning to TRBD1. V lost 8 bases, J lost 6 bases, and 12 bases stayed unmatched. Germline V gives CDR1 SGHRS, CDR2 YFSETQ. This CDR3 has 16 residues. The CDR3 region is CASSLVGQGAAGELFF. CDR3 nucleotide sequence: TGCGCCAGTTCACTCGTTGGACAGGGGGCGGCCGGGGAGCTGTTTTTT.

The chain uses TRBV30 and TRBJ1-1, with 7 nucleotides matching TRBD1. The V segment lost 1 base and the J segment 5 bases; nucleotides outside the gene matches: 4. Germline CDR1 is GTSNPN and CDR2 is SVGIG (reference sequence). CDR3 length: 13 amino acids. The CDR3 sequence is CAWSAAGGTEAFF. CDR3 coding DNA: TGTGCCTGGAGTGCGGCAGGGGGGACTGAAGCTTTCTTT.

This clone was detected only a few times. CDR3 loop: CASSPRDGPAGQTYNEQFF. Written as DNA, the CDR3 is TGTGCCAGCAGCCCTCGGGATGGTCCAGCGGGGCAGACCTACAATGAGCAGTTCTTC. The rearrangement links TRBV6-2 or TRBV6-3 to TRBJ2-1; TRBD2 matches at 7 bases. There are 19 residues in the CDR3. From germline, CDR1 is MNHEY and CDR2 SVGEGT. With 6 bases clipped from V and 2 bases from J, the junction kept 19 bases outside the gene matches.

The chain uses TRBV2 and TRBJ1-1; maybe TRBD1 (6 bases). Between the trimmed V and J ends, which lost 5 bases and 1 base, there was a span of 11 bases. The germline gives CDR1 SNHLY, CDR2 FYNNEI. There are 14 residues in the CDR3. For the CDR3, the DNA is TGTGCCAGCAGTTTAGACAGGTGGAACACTGAAGCTTTCTTT. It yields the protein CASSLDRWNTEAFF.

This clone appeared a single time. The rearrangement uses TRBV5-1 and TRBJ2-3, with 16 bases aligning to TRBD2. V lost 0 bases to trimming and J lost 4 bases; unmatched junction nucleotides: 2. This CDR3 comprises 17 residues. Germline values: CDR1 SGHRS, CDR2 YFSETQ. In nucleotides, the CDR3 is TGCGCCAGCAGCTTGGACGGGACTAGCGGGGGGGCAGATACGCAGTATTTT. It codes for CASSLDGTSGGADTQYF.

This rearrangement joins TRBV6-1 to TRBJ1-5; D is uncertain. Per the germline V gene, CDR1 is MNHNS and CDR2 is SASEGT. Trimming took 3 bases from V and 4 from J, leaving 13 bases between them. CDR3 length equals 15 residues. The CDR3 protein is CASSEASGVNQPQHF. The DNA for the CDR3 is TGTGCCAGCAGTGAGGCATCCGGGGTTAATCAGCCCCAGCATTTT.

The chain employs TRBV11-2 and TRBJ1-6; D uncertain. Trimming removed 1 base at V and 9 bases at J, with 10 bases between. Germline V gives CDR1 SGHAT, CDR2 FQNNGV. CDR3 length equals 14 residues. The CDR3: CASSLGGRGSPLHF. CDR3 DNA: TGTGCCAGCAGCTTAGGAGGGAGAGGTTCACCCCTCCACTTT.

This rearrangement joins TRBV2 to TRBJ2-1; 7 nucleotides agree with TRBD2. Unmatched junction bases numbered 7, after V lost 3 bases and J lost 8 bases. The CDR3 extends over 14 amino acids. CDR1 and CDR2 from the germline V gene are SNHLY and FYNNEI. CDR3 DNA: TGTGCCAGCAGTGATGCCCCGACTAGCCATGAGCAGTTCTTC. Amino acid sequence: CASSDAPTSHEQFF.

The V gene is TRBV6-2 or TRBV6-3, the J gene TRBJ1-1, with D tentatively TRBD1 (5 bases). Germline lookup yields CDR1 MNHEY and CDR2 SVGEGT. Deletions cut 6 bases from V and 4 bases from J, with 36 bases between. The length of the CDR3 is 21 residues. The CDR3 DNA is TGTGCCAGCAGACCTAGCAGTCTTCTGGGTTCAACGGGGGTAATGGCCACTGAAGCTTTCTTT. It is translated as CASRPSSLLGSTGVMATEAFF.

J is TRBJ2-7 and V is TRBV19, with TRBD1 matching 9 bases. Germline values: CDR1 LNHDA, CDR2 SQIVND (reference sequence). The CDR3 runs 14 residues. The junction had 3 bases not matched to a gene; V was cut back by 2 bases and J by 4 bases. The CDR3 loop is CASSILGQGYEQYF. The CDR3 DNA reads TGTGCCAGTAGTATATTGGGACAGGGATACGAGCAGTACTTC.

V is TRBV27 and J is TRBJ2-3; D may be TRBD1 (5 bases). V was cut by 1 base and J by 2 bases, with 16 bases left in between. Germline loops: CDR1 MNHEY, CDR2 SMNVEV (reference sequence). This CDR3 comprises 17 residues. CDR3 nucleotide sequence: TGTGCCAGCAGTTTATTTTGGGGCTCGATTGACACAGATACGCAGTATTTT. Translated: CASSLFWGSIDTDTQYF.

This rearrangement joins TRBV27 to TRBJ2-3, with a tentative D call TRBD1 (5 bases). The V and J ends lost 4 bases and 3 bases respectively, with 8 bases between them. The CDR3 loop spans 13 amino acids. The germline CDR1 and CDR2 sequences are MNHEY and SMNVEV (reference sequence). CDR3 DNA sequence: TGTGCCAGCAGTTATCAGGGTACAGATACGCAGTATTTT. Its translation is CASSYQGTDTQYF.

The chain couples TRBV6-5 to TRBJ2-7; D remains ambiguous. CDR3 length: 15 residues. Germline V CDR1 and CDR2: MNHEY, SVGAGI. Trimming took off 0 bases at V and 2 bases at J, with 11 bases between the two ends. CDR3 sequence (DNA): TGTGCCAGCAGTTACTCTTATACCCGAGCCTACGAGCAGTACTTC. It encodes CASSYSYTRAYEQYF.

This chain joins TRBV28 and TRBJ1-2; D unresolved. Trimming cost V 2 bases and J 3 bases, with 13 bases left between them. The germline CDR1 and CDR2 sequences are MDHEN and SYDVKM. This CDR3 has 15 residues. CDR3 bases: TGTGCCAGCAGTTTACGAACGGACGGGGACTATGGCTACACCTTC. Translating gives CASSLRTDGDYGYTF.

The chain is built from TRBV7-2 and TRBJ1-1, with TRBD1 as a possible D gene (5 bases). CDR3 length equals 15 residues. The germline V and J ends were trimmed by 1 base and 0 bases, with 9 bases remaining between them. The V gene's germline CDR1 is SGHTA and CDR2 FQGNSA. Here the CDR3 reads CASSLGTRVNTEAFF. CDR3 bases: TGTGCCAGCAGCTTAGGAACCAGGGTGAACACTGAAGCTTTCTTT. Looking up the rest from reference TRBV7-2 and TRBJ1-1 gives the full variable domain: GAGVSQSPSNKVTEKGKDVELRCDPISGHTALYWYRQSLGQGLEFLIYFQGNSAPDKSGLPSDRFSAERTGGSVSTLTIQRTQQEDSAVYLCASSLGTRVNTEAFFGQGTRLTVV.

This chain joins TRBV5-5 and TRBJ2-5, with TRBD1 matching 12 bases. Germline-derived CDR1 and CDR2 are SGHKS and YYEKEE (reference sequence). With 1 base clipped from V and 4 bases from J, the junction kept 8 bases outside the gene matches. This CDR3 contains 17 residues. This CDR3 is CASSLQFSGQGAETQYF. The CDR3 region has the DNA TGTGCCAGCAGCTTGCAATTCTCGGGACAGGGGGCAGAGACCCAGTACTTC. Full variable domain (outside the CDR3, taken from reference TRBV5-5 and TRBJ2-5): DAGVTQSPTHLIKTRGQQVTLRCSPISGHKSVSWYQQVLGQGPQFIFQYYEKEERGRGNFPDRFSARQFPNYSSELNVNALLLGDSALYLCASSLQFSGQGAETQYFGPGTRLLVL.

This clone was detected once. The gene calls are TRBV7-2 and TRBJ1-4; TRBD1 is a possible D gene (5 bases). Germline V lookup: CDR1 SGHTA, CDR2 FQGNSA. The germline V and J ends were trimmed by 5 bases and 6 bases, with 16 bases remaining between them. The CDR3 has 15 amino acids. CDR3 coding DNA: TGTGCCAGCAGCCCTTATCCCAGGGCTGATGAAAAACTGTTTTTT. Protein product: CASSPYPRADEKLFF. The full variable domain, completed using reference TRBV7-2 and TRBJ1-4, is GAGVSQSPSNKVTEKGKDVELRCDPISGHTALYWYRQSLGQGLEFLIYFQGNSAPDKSGLPSDRFSAERTGGSVSTLTIQRTQQEDSAVYLCASSPYPRADEKLFFGSGTQLSVL.

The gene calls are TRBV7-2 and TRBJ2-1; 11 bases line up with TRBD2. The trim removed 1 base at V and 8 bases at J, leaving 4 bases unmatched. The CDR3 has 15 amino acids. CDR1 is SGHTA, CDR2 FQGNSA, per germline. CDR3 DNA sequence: TGTGCCAGCAGCTTAGGTAGCGGGGGGGCCTATGAGCAGTTCTTC. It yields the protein CASSLGSGGAYEQFF.

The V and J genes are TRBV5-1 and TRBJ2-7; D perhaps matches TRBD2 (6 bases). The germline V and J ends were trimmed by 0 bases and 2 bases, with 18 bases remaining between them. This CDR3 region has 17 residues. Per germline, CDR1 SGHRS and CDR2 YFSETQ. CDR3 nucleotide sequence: TGCGCCAGCAGCTTGGTTAGCGGATCAACTGTCCCCTACGAGCAGTACTTC. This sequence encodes CASSLVSGSTVPYEQYF.